This T cell receptor beta chain was captured in a study of CD8+CD57+ T cells in acquired aplastic anemia. Whole-study context: The sorted CD4+ and CD8+ cells yielded an average about 3.5 ug of DNA.

Many counts were recorded for this clonotype. Profiling of TCR beta VDJ combinations and CDR3 sequences used genomic DNA as template. In TCRdb, the reads were re-called with MiXCR into one record per CDR3 protein. This sample has approximately 200,000 distinct CDR3 sequences, with around 60% found just once. Sequenced input: sorted CD4+, CD8+, or CD8+CD57+ T cells (not recorded which) from PBMCs. This clonotype was obtained from a human donor in good health.

In DNA, the CDR3 is TGCGCCAGCAGCGGACATAGCGGGGGGGACTACAATGAGCAGTTCTTC. This codes for CASSGHSGGDYNEQFF. The chain joins TRBV5-1 to TRBJ2-1, with 11 nucleotides matching TRBD2. CDR3 length: 16 amino acids. V was clipped by 4 bases and J by 3 bases; unmatched bases: 6. CDR1 is SGHRS, CDR2 YFSETQ, per germline.